The source of this T cell receptor (beta chain) is a study of T cells after yellow fever vaccination. Study-wide context: In the case of low-cell-number fractions, SMART-Seq v4 Ultra Low Input was used for preparation.

As TCR cDNA was made by 5'RACE template switching, a universal primer site and UMIs were added. From the 5' RACE reads, TCRdb called clonotypes with MiXCR, one entry per CDR3 protein. The table has about 210,000 distinct CDR3 sequences, roughly 6.3% seen once. Germline assignment: CDR1 SQVTM and CDR2 ANQGSEA. V was pared by 4 bases and J by 4 bases, with 14 bases between. The CDR3 sequence is 13 residues long. Study-level findings and limits: Weaker overall was a secondary response that nonetheless peaked faster, on day 5 versus 15. Post-booster repertoires again held most primary-vaccination clones (96% CD4, about 88% CD8).

Many counts were recorded for this clonotype. Its antigen is as yet unknown. Sequencing used CD4+ T cells sorted from PBMCs, obtained on the day of the yellow fever booster vaccination. This receptor was taken from a man younger than 40 who received the YFV17D yellow fever vaccine. The chain joins TRBV29-1 to TRBJ2-7, with D perhaps being TRBD1 or TRBD2 (7 bases each). CDR3 sequence reads: CSVVRQGGYEQYF. DNA of the CDR3: TGCAGCGTTGTGCGTCAGGGGGGGTACGAGCAGTACTTC.